This passage covers 28 T cell receptor beta chains from one sample sequenced in a study of blood T cell repertoires in COVID-19. This table comes from immunoSEQ multiplex PCR, and its TCRdb copy is limited to in-frame clones, with some not included. The data contain fewer than 200,000 clones, approximately 82% of them seen just once; the ten biggest clones take up 15% to 20%. Sequenced: PBMCs or T cells enriched from blood (not recorded which). Source of these receptors: a man between 60 and 70 years old who had recovered from COVID-19.

This rearrangement joins TRBV11-2 to TRBJ2-7; 7 positions agree with TRBD1. Germline assignment: CDR1 SGHAT and CDR2 FQNNGV. The ends lost 2 bases at V and 3 bases at J; junction bases unmatched: 7. There are 15 residues in the CDR3. CDR3 amino acids: CASSLWVGGFYEQYF. The DNA for the CDR3 is TGTGCCAGCAGCTTATGGGTAGGGGGCTTCTACGAGCAGTACTTC.

The J gene is TRBJ1-4, the V gene TRBV28, with TRBD1 identical over 7 bases. The CDR3 is made up of 13 amino acids. Per germline, CDR1 MDHEN and CDR2 SYDVKM. With 3 bases clipped from V and 13 bases from J, the junction kept 8 bases outside the gene matches. Here the CDR3 reads CASSFRPQGGLFF. For the CDR3, the DNA is TGTGCCAGCAGTTTTAGACCTCAGGGGGGACTGTTTTTT. Combining the CDR3 with reference TRBV28 and TRBJ1-4 gives the whole variable domain DVKVTQSSRYLVKRTGEKVFLECVQDMDHENMFWYRQDPGLGLRLIYFSYDVKMKEKGDIPEGYSVSREKKERFSLILESASTNQTSMYLCASSFRPQGGLFFGSGTQLSVL.

This clone was recorded only once. The chain has TRBV11-3 and TRBJ2-2, with 8 bases matching TRBD1. This CDR3 spans 13 amino acids. Looked up from germline, CDR1 is SGHNT and CDR2 is YENEEA. V shed 2 bases, J shed 11 bases, and the junction held 4 bases outside the gene matches. The CDR3 is CASSLSGQGELFF. CDR3 coding DNA: TGTGCCAGCAGCTTAAGTGGACAGGGTGAGCTGTTTTTT.

The genes are TRBV7-3 and TRBJ1-6, with D unresolved. Trimming stripped 2 bases from V and 6 bases from J, with 14 bases between. The length of the CDR3 is 16 residues. The germline CDR1 and CDR2 sequences are SGHTA and FQGTGA. CDR3 DNA: TGTGCCAGCAGCTTATCAATGGGCGCAATTAATTCACCCCTCCACTTT. Its protein is CASSLSMGAINSPLHF.

This sequence joins TRBV9 and TRBJ2-2; 8 bases map to TRBD1. Losses at the gene ends were 2 bases for V and 0 bases for J; bases not matched to a gene: 6. The CDR3 length is 17 residues. Germline lookup yields CDR1 SGDLS and CDR2 YYNGEE. In nucleotides, the CDR3 is TGTGCCAGCAGCGTTTTTGGGACAGGCGCGAACACCGGGGAGCTGTTTTTT. Amino acids: CASSVFGTGANTGELFF.

V gene TRBV18 combines with J gene TRBJ1-2; 9 nucleotides line up with TRBD1. V gave up 4 bases and J gave up 7 bases; unmatched junction bases: 7. The CDR3 has 14 amino acids. Germline V CDR1 and CDR2: KGHSH, LQKENI. CDR3 loop: CASSRRDRELGYTF. The CDR3 DNA is TGTGCCAGCTCACGCCGGGACAGGGAACTTGGCTACACCTTC. Variable domain in full (rest from reference TRBV18 and TRBJ1-2): NAGVMQNPRHLVRRRGQEARLRCSPMKGHSHVYWYRQLPEEGLKFMVYLQKENIIDESGMPKERFSAEFPKEGPSILRIQQVVRGDSAAYFCASSRRDRELGYTFGSGTRLTVV.

This chain joins TRBV28 and TRBJ2-3; 10 bases map to TRBD1. Trimming cost V 7 bases and J 4 bases; bases outside gene matches: 8. This CDR3 is 15 amino acids long. The germline V gene has CDR1 MDHEN and CDR2 SYDVKM. CDR3 loop: CASKGDRGIPDTQYF. For the CDR3, the DNA is TGTGCCAGCAAAGGGGACAGGGGAATTCCAGATACGCAGTATTTT.

The chain links TRBV5-1 to TRBJ1-3; D is ambiguous. The V gene's germline CDR1 is SGHRS and CDR2 YFSETQ. Trimming left V 10 bases short and J 0 bases short, with 5 bases between. The CDR3 runs to 11 residues. CDR3 coding DNA: TGCGCCTCCTTCTCTGGAAACACCATATATTTT. Translation: CASFSGNTIYF.

The rearrangement joins TRBV20-1 to TRBJ1-5; weak D call: TRBD1 (5 bases). The CDR3 has 13 amino acids. Germline CDR1 and CDR2: DFQATT and SNEGSKA (reference sequence). V was clipped by 3 bases and J by 6 bases, with 12 bases between them. CDR3 nucleotides: TGCAGTGCTAGTAGGGGCAACGTTCAGCCCCAGCATTTT. Translation: CSASRGNVQPQHF.

To note about this clone: This CDR3 is also generated by other DNA sequences in the sample. The chain recombines TRBV3-1 (or the pseudogene TRBV3-2) with TRBJ2-5; TRBD1 aligns across 9 bases. Germline trimming cut 4 bases from V and 3 bases from J; bases unmatched to any gene: 3. The CDR3 contains 14 residues. Germline V gene sequence: CDR1 LGHDT, CDR2 YNNKEL (reference sequence). CDR3 DNA: TGTGCCAGCAGCCCCCGGGACAGGGAAGAGACCCAGTACTTC. The encoded protein is CASSPRDREETQYF.

V and J are TRBV20-1 and TRBJ2-1; D remains unclear. The CDR3 extends over 12 amino acids. CDR1 and CDR2 from the germline V gene are DFQATT and SNEGSKA (reference sequence). Trimming took 3 bases from V and 7 from J, leaving 10 bases between them. The CDR3 DNA sequence: TGCAGTGCTAGTCCCCCCGGTAATGAGCAGTTCTTC. As protein: CSASPPGNEQFF.

In its sample, this clone was seen once. The chain links TRBV28 to TRBJ1-1; D uncertain. This CDR3 comprises 13 residues. The germline V and J ends were trimmed by 6 bases and 0 bases, with 8 bases remaining between them. CDR1 and CDR2 from the germline V gene are MDHEN and SYDVKM. CDR3 sequence: CASRVSVNTEAFF. CDR3 in DNA: TGTGCCAGCAGAGTATCAGTGAACACTGAAGCTTTCTTT.

This clone has a handful of counts. The chain carries TRBV28 and TRBJ2-1; 7 bases are a match to TRBD1. CDR1 and CDR2 from the germline V gene are MDHEN and SYDVKM. The CDR3 has 14 residues. Trimming cost V 8 bases and J 7 bases; bases outside gene matches: 11. Here the CDR3 reads CASGRQGSRNEQFF. CDR3 in DNA: TGTGCCAGCGGGAGACAGGGAAGTAGAAATGAGCAGTTCTTC.

V is TRBV9 and J is TRBJ1-4, with D unresolved. V gave up 3 bases and J gave up 10 bases, with 10 bases separating them. CDR1 is SGDLS and CDR2 is YYNGEE in the germline V gene. This CDR3 is 12 amino acids long. CDR3: CASSGEGGKLFF. In DNA form, the CDR3 reads TGTGCCAGCAGCGGGGAGGGAGGAAAACTGTTTTTT.

The chain uses TRBV7-3 and TRBJ2-4; 9 nucleotides line up with TRBD2. The CDR3 covers 15 residues. Germline CDR1 is SGHTA and CDR2 is FQGTGA. V shed 0 bases, J shed 6 bases, and the junction held 3 bases outside the gene matches. The CDR3 nucleotides are TGTGCCAGCAGCTTAACGCAACTAGCGGGAAACATTCAGTACTTC. It yields the protein CASSLTQLAGNIQYF.

The rearrangement links TRBV28 to TRBJ2-7, with 7 bases lining up with TRBD2. CDR1 MDHEN and CDR2 SYDVKM come from the germline V gene. The CDR3 is 16 amino acids. The V segment lost 5 bases and the J segment 0 bases; nucleotides outside the gene matches: 10. The CDR3 loop is CASSKAGRIISYEQYF. In DNA, the CDR3 is TGTGCCAGCAGTAAAGCGGGGCGTATCATCTCCTACGAGCAGTACTTC.

The J gene is TRBJ2-1, the V gene TRBV6-5; perhaps TRBD2 as D (6 bases). The length of the CDR3 is 16 residues. Trimming removed 4 bases from V and 3 bases from J, with 16 bases in between. Germline lookup yields CDR1 MNHEY and CDR2 SVGAGI. CDR3 nucleotides: TGTGCCAGCAGTTTAGCCGGGGGTAGCGGCTACAATGAGCAGTTCTTC. This codes for CASSLAGGSGYNEQFF.

V and J are TRBV28 and TRBJ1-2; 7 bases agree with TRBD1. The CDR3 extends over 12 amino acids. V shed 6 bases, J shed 8 bases, and the junction held 6 bases outside the gene matches. Germline CDR1 is MDHEN and CDR2 is SYDVKM. This CDR3 reads CASRIQGVGYTF. The CDR3 DNA reads as TGTGCCAGCAGAATTCAGGGGGTAGGCTACACCTTC.

This clone was detected only once. CDR3 in DNA: TGTGCCAGCAGCCAAGGAGGAAGCGAGCAGTACTTC. Its protein is CASSQGGSEQYF. J is TRBJ2-7 and V is TRBV3-1 (or the pseudogene TRBV3-2), with D hard to call. This CDR3 contains 12 residues. Germline V lookup: CDR1 LGHDT, CDR2 YNNKEL (reference sequence). V lost 1 base to trimming and J lost 6 bases, with 7 bases between them.

The V call is TRBV24-1, the J call TRBJ2-5, with 8 bases aligning to TRBD1. The germline gives CDR1 KGHDR, CDR2 SFDVKD. With 5 bases clipped from V and 5 bases from J, the junction kept 9 bases outside the gene matches. This CDR3 has 15 amino acids. CDR3 in amino acids: CATSVRTGMVETQYF. The DNA of the CDR3 is TGTGCCACCAGTGTCCGGACAGGGATGGTCGAGACCCAGTACTTC.

This sequence joins TRBV19 and TRBJ1-4; D gene ambiguous. This CDR3 region has 13 residues. In germline, CDR1 is LNHDA, CDR2 SQIVND (reference sequence). V dropped 1 base and J dropped 6 bases, with 6 bases sitting between them. DNA for the CDR3: TGTGCCAGTAGTATAGCCCTCCATGAAAAACTGTTTTTT. It specifies CASSIALHEKLFF.

The rearrangement joins TRBV5-1 to TRBJ2-2; 9 bases align to TRBD2. Losses at the gene ends were 2 bases for V and 1 base for J; bases not matched to a gene: 6. The CDR3 covers 17 residues. CDR1 and CDR2 (germline): SGHRS, YFSETQ. CDR3 residues: CASSFQLAGENTGELFF. The CDR3 bases are TGCGCCAGCAGCTTTCAATTAGCGGGGGAGAACACCGGGGAGCTGTTTTTT.

Here the CDR3 DNA reads TGTGCCAGCAGTCCGGGACTAGCTTCCAATGAGCAGTTCTTC. Protein: CASSPGLASNEQFF. The chain is built from TRBV6-4 and TRBJ2-1, with 9 bases lining up with TRBD2. The germline CDR1 and CDR2 sequences are MRHNA and SNTAGT. The CDR3 totals 14 residues. Losses at the gene ends were 5 bases for V and 6 bases for J; bases not matched to a gene: 5.

The chain is built from TRBV19 and TRBJ1-1, with D possibly matching TRBD1 (5 bases). The germline V gene encodes CDR1 LNHDA and CDR2 SQIVND (reference sequence). The length of the CDR3 is 14 residues. Trimming stripped 11 bases from V and 3 bases from J, with 19 bases between. In DNA, the CDR3 is TGTGCCGCCCAACCGTCCCTAGGGGACACTGAAGCTTTCTTT. Translation gives CAAQPSLGDTEAFF.

J is TRBJ1-1 and V is TRBV5-1, with a tentative D call TRBD1 (6 bases). Trimming stripped 5 bases from V and 1 base from J, with 12 bases between. Germline CDR1 SGHRS, CDR2 YFSETQ. The length of the CDR3 is 14 residues. CDR3 DNA: TGCGCCAGCAGTTGGGAGACAGGGAACACTGAAGCTTTCTTT. As protein: CASSWETGNTEAFF. The full variable domain, rest sourced from reference TRBV5-1 and TRBJ1-1, is KAGVTQTPRYLIKTRGQQVTLSCSPISGHRSVSWYQQTPGQGLQFLFEYFSETQRNKGNFPGRFSGRQFSNSRSEMNVSTLELGDSALYLCASSWETGNTEAFFGQGTRLTVV.

The gene calls are TRBV7-6 and TRBJ2-5; 7 bases are a match to TRBD2. CDR1 is SGHVS, CDR2 FNYEAQ, per germline. This CDR3 region has 14 residues. V trimming: 8 bases; J trimming: 5 bases; junction bases outside the gene matches: 11. The CDR3 reads CASAGGLGGETQYF. The CDR3 nucleotides are TGTGCCAGCGCCGGGGGGTTGGGGGGGGAGACCCAGTACTTC.

This chain uses TRBV18 with TRBJ1-4, with 8 bases aligning to TRBD1. The germline gives CDR1 KGHSH, CDR2 LQKENI. V lost 3 bases and J lost 3; bases outside the gene matches: 3. The CDR3 is made up of 15 amino acids. As DNA, the CDR3 is TGTGCCAGCTCACCCGACAGGGGCTCTAATGAAAAACTGTTTTTT. Its translation: CASSPDRGSNEKLFF.

This chain links TRBV29-1 with TRBJ2-2, with 8 bases fitting TRBD1. The germline V gene has CDR1 SQVTM and CDR2 ANQGSEA. The CDR3 has 15 amino acids. Unmatched junction bases numbered 12, after V lost 4 bases and J lost 8 bases. The CDR3 region is CSVGPPTGAGGELFF. CDR3 nucleotides: TGCAGCGTTGGACCCCCGACAGGGGCCGGTGGGGAGCTGTTTTTT.